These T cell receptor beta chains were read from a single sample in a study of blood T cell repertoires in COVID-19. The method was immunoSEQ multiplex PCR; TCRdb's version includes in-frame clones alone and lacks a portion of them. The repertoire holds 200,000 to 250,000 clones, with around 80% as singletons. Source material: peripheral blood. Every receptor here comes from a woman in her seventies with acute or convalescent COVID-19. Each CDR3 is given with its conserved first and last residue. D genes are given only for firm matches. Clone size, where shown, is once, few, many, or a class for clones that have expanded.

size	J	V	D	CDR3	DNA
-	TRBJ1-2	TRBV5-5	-	CASSLGQNYGYTF	TGTGCCAGCAGCTTGGGGCAGAACTATGGCTACACCTTC
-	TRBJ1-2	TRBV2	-	CASRSQGAGGGYTF	TGTGCCAGCAGATCTCAAGGGGCGGGAGGAGGCTACACCTTC
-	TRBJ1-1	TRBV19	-	CASSIYGSYTEAFF	TGTGCCAGTAGTATATACGGGTCGTACACTGAAGCTTTCTTT
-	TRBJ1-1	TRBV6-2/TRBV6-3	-	CASSYAGTEAFF	TGTGCCAGCAGTTACGCCGGGACTGAAGCTTTCTTT
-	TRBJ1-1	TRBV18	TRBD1	CASSPPTGTAMNTEAFF	TGTGCCAGCTCACCACCGACAGGGACGGCGATGAACACTGAAGCTTTCTTT
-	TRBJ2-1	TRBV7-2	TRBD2	CASSLGAGLLYNEQFF	TGTGCCAGCAGCTTAGGAGCGGGACTCCTATACAATGAGCAGTTCTTC
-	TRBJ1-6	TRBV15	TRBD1	CATSPRDSNSPLHF	TGTGCCACCAGCCCCCGGGACAGTAATTCACCCCTCCACTTT
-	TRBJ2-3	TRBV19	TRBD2	CASSILAGGPDTQYF	TGTGCCAGTAGTATCCTAGCGGGAGGGCCAGATACGCAGTATTTT
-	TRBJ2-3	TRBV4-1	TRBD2	CATSRHTLAGGRGDTQYF	TGCGCCACCAGCCGACACACTCTAGCGGGAGGTCGAGGAGATACGCAGTATTTT
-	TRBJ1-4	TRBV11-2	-	CASSPGEKLFF	TGTGCCAGCAGCCCGGGAGAAAAACTGTTTTTT
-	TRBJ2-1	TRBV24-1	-	CATSEGGLPSYNEQFF	TGTGCCACCAGTGAGGGGGGACTCCCATCCTACAATGAGCAGTTCTTC
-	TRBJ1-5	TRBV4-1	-	CASSSQVGTEISNQPQHF	TGCGCCAGCAGTTCCCAGGTGGGGACTGAGATTAGCAATCAGCCCCAGCATTTT
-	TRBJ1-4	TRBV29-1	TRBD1	CSGRDRANEKLFF	TGCAGCGGGAGGGACAGGGCTAATGAAAAACTGTTTTTT
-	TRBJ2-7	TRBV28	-	CASSRTAGVLSYEQYF	TGTGCCAGCAGCCGGACAGCTGGCGTCCTTTCCTACGAGCAGTACTTC
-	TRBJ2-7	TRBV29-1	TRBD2	CSAGLAGGKEQYF	TGCAGCGCTGGACTAGCGGGGGGAAAAGAGCAGTACTTC
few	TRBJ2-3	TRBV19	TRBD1	CASSSPGTGVPDTQYF	TGTGCCAGTAGTTCACCAGGGACAGGGGTCCCAGATACGCAGTATTTT
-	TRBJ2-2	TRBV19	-	CASSPAGGPDTGELFF	TGTGCCAGTAGTCCCGCCGGAGGGCCGGACACCGGGGAGCTGTTTTTT
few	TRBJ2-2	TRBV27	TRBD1	CASSLSVTGDTGELFF	TGTGCCAGCAGTTTATCAGTCACAGGGGACACCGGGGAGCTGTTTTTT
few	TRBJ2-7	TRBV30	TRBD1	CAWSALGTDSYEQYF	TGTGCCTGGAGTGCCTTAGGGACAGACTCCTACGAGCAGTACTTC
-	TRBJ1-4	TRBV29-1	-	CSALGNWEANEKLFF	TGCAGCGCCCTAGGTAACTGGGAGGCTAATGAAAAACTGTTTTTT
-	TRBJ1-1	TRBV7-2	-	CASSMIWETEAFF	TGTGCCAGCAGCATGATCTGGGAGACTGAAGCTTTCTTT
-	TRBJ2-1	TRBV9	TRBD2	CASSMGLADYNEQFF	TGTGCCAGCAGCATGGGACTAGCGGACTACAATGAGCAGTTCTTC
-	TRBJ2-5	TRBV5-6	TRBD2	CASSLGPTSGQETQYF	TGTGCCAGCAGCTTGGGCCCGACTAGCGGTCAAGAGACCCAGTACTTC
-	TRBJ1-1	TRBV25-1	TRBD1	CASRAKGQHTEAFF	TGTGCCAGCAGAGCCAAGGGACAGCACACTGAAGCTTTCTTT
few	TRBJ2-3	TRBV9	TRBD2	CASSIRLASTDTQYF	TGTGCCAGCAGCATCCGACTAGCGAGCACAGATACGCAGTATTTT
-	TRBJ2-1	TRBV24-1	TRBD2	CATSDPGTSGNRNEQFF	TGTGCCACCAGTGACCCCGGGACTAGCGGGAACCGCAATGAGCAGTTCTTC
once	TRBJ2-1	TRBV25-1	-	CASSELAEDEQFF	TGTGCCAGCAGTGAATTAGCGGAAGATGAGCAGTTCTTC
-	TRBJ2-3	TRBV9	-	CASSAWGTHVF	TGTGCCAGCAGCGCTTGGGGGACACACGTCTTT
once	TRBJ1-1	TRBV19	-	CASSISGIVAGSWEAFF	TGTGCCAGTAGTATCAGCGGGATCGTTGCAGGGAGTTGGGAGGCTTTCTTT
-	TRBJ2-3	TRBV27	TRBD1	CASSSNRGNTQYF	TGTGCCAGCAGCTCCAACAGGGGTAATACGCAGTATTTT
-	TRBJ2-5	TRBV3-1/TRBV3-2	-	CASSQLLASKETQYF	TGTGCCAGCAGCCAATTGCTAGCGAGTAAAGAGACCCAGTACTTC
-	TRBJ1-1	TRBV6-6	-	CASSKGQSNMNTEAFF	TGTGCCAGCAGTAAAGGACAGTCTAACATGAACACTGAAGCTTTCTTT
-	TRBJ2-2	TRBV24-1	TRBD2	CATSDPLAGGRGTGELFF	TGTGCCACCAGTGATCCTCTAGCGGGAGGCCGCGGCACCGGGGAGCTGTTTTTT
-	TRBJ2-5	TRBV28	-	CASTFQETQYF	TGTGCCAGCACGTTCCAAGAGACCCAGTACTTC
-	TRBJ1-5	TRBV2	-	CASSGEAAGQPQHF	TGTGCCAGCAGTGGGGAGGCAGCCGGTCAGCCCCAGCATTTT
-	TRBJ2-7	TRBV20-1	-	CSATPRQYF	TGCAGTGCTACACCTAGGCAGTACTTC
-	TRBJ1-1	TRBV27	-	CASSLTPGGLVPEAFF	TGTGCCAGCAGTTTAACCCCGGGGGGACTGGTACCTGAAGCTTTCTTT
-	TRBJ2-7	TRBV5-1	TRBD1	CASSATGGTYEQYF	TGCGCCAGCAGCGCTACAGGGGGTACGTACGAGCAGTACTTC
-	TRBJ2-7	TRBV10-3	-	CAISESYSDVGLEQYF	TGTGCCATCAGTGAGTCGTACTCGGATGTGGGCCTCGAGCAGTACTTC
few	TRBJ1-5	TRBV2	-	CASKQAGQPQHF	TGTGCCAGCAAACAGGCGGGACAGCCCCAGCATTTT
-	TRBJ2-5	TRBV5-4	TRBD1	CASSPTGSGETQYF	TGTGCCAGCAGCCCGACAGGGTCGGGAGAGACCCAGTACTTC
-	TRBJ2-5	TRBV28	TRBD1	CASSPRTGQETQYF	TGTGCCAGCAGTCCACGGACAGGGCAAGAGACCCAGTACTTC
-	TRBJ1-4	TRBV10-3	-	CAISESRQSNEKLFF	TGTGCCATCAGTGAGTCAAGACAGTCTAATGAAAAACTGTTTTTT
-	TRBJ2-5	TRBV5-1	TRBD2	CASSLTSGRQETQYF	TGCGCCAGCAGCCTTACTAGCGGGAGGCAGGAGACCCAGTACTTC
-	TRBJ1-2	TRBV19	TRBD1	CASSAGQGVFAGGYTF	TGTGCCAGTAGCGCGGGACAGGGAGTATTCGCGGGAGGCTACACCTTC
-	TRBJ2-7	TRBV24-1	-	CATSDSQGEQYF	TGTGCCACCAGTGATTCCCAGGGAGAGCAGTACTTC
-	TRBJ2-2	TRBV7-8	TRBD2	CASSSRLAGNTGELFF	TGTGCCAGCAGCTCAAGACTAGCGGGGAACACCGGGGAGCTGTTTTTT
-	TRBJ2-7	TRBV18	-	CASSLIKGDEQYF	TGTGCCAGCTCACTGATCAAAGGGGACGAGCAGTACTTC
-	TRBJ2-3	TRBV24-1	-	CATSDSSPRGHYPTDTQYF	TGTGCCACCAGTGATTCTTCCCCTAGGGGACACTACCCCACAGATACGCAGTATTTT
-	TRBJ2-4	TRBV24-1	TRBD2	CATSDSGLAVNIQYF	TGTGCCACCAGTGATTCGGGACTAGCCGTGAACATTCAGTACTTC
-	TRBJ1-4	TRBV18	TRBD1	CASSPWQGASEKLFF	TGTGCCAGCTCACCATGGCAGGGGGCGAGTGAAAAACTGTTTTTT
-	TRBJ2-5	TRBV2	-	CASSGRGETQYF	TGTGCCAGCAGTGGCAGGGGAGAGACCCAGTACTTC
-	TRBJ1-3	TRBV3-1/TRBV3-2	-	CASSLPKSSGNTIYF	TGTGCCAGCAGCCTCCCAAAGAGCTCTGGAAACACCATATATTTT
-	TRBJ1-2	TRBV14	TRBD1	CASSGDRTNYGYTF	TGTGCCAGCAGCGGGGACAGAACTAACTATGGCTACACCTTC
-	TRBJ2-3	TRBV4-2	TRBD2	CASSQLTSETDTQYF	TGTGCCAGCAGCCAGTTGACTAGCGAAACAGATACGCAGTATTTT
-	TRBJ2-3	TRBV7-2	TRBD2	CASSISGGTDTQYF	TGTGCCAGCAGCATAAGCGGGGGCACAGATACGCAGTATTTT
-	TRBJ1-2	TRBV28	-	CASSLTQVGYTF	TGTGCCAGCAGCCTTACCCAGGTCGGCTACACCTTC
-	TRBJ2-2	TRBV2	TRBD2	CASSVYLAVVETGELFF	TGTGCCAGCAGTGTCTATCTAGCGGTGGTAGAGACCGGGGAGCTGTTTTTT
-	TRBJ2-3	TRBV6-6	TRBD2	CASRVTSGNTDTQYF	TGTGCCAGCAGAGTGACTAGCGGGAACACAGATACGCAGTATTTT
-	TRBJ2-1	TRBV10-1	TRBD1	CASGGQTGEQFF	TGCGCCAGCGGGGGACAGACGGGTGAGCAGTTCTTC